This is a list of T cell receptor beta chains from one sample in a study of blood T cell repertoires in COVID-19. Method: immunoSEQ multiplex PCR; TCRdb's copy keeps in-frame clones and lacks some. In the table there are roughly 250,000 clones, 81% of which are singletons. The sample consisted of peripheral blood. These receptors all come from a woman aged 55-69 years with active or convalescent COVID-19. Both conserved end residues are part of each CDR3. The D gene is left open where the match is weak. Where a row states a size, it is once, few, many or the class of an expanded clone; other rows omit it.

d_call j_call clone_size v_call cdr3_nt cdr3_aa
TRBD1 TRBJ2-7 NA TRBV12-5 TGTGCTAGTGGTTTGGCTGCTCTCCGGACAGGAACCTACGAGCAGTACTTC CASGLAALRTGTYEQYF
NA TRBJ1-5 NA TRBV10-3 TGTGCCATCAGTGAGTCGGGGCCCAGCAATCAGCCCCAGCATTTT CAISESGPSNQPQHF
TRBD1 TRBJ2-4 NA TRBV30 TGTGCCTGGAGCCGGGACAGGGTAAACATTCAGTACTTC CAWSRDRVNIQYF
TRBD1 TRBJ1-5 NA TRBV7-2 TGTGCCAGCAGCTTAGGTGAGGGACAGGGGGCTTTCAATCAGCCCCAGCATTTT CASSLGEGQGAFNQPQHF
NA TRBJ1-5 NA TRBV5-1 TGCGCCAGCAGCACACGGGGGAGCAATCAGCCCCAGCATTTT CASSTRGSNQPQHF
TRBD2 TRBJ2-3 once TRBV12-5 TGTGCTAGTGGACCGGGGACTAGCGGGGGTTTGACAGATACGCAGTATTTT CASGPGTSGGLTDTQYF
NA TRBJ1-4 NA TRBV11-2 TGTGCCAGCAGTCCTACCCAGGGAAGAGAAAAACTGTTTTTT CASSPTQGREKLFF
NA TRBJ1-4 NA TRBV4-3 TGCGCCAGCAGCCAGTCCAGGGGTGTGGGGGCCGATGAAAAACTGTTTTTT CASSQSRGVGADEKLFF
TRBD1 TRBJ2-4 once TRBV4-2 TGTGCCAGCAGCCGAGGACAGGGGGCCGGAGACATTCAGTACTTC CASSRGQGAGDIQYF
TRBD1 TRBJ2-6 NA TRBV4-1 TGCGCCAGCAGCACGGGGACAGCTGGGGCCAACGTCCTGACTTTC CASSTGTAGANVLTF
NA TRBJ2-2 NA TRBV5-1 TGCGCCAGCAGCTTGGATGGGGGCCGGGTGGCCGGGGAGCTGTTTTTT CASSLDGGRVAGELFF
NA TRBJ2-5 NA TRBV11-2 TGTGCCAGCAGCCACGGATACGGGGGTATGTACTCCCAAGAGACCCAGTACTTC CASSHGYGGMYSQETQYF
NA TRBJ1-1 NA TRBV4-1 TGCGCCAGCAGCCTCTCACAGGTTTTCGAGGTCGCTTTCTTT CASSLSQVFEVAFF
TRBD1 TRBJ1-4 NA TRBV15 TGTGCCACCTCTTGGACAGGGGGATATAATGAAAAACTGTTTTTT CATSWTGGYNEKLFF
NA TRBJ2-7 NA TRBV14 TGTGCCAGCAGCCACGAGTTAAACTACGAGCAGTACTTC CASSHELNYEQYF
NA TRBJ1-3 NA TRBV29-1 TGCAGCGTTGAAGATATGCAGGGCATATATTTT CSVEDMQGIYF
NA TRBJ2-1 NA TRBV19 TGTGCCAGTAGTATAGACTCCGAGGATGAGCAGTTCTTC CASSIDSEDEQFF
TRBD2 TRBJ2-7 NA TRBV5-5 TGTGCCAGCAGCCATACTTTGGGACTAGAGTCCTACGAGCAGTACTTC CASSHTLGLESYEQYF
TRBD1 TRBJ1-4 NA TRBV10-3 TGTGCCAACAGCCGGGACAGAAATGAAAAACTGTTTTTT CANSRDRNEKLFF
TRBD2 TRBJ2-3 NA TRBV7-2 TGTGCCAGCAGCTTAGGGCCGGGGGGGACAGATACGCAGTATTTT CASSLGPGGTDTQYF
NA TRBJ2-6 few TRBV19 TGTGCCAGTACCCCCGGTTCCGGGGCCAACGTCCTGACTTTC CASTPGSGANVLTF
TRBD1 TRBJ2-2 NA TRBV3-1/TRBV3-2 TGTGGTGCAGGGACAGGGGACACCGGGGAGCTGTTTTTT CGAGTGDTGELFF